This T cell receptor (beta chain) was identified during a study of cytomegalovirus exposure and HLA in healthy donors. Study-level findings and limits: Most TCR beta V segments were productive about 87% or about 30% of the time in an earlier analysis. It emerged from a later analysis that several of the most significant clusters appeared to be linked to common viral pathogens. Rarity characterized most TCR sequences, yet some public TCRs appeared in many donors.

With 60 Vbeta and 13 Jbeta primers, the PCR was carried out. Using immunoSEQ multiplex PCR, the repertoire was profiled, and TCRdb retains in-frame clones only, with some absent. The repertoire holds about 160,000 clones, with more than 80% as singletons. CDR3 length equals 15 residues. Looked up from germline, CDR1 is KGHSH and CDR2 is LQKENI. V lost 3 bases and J lost 0, with 9 bases in between. Turning to this clone: Its antigen is currently unknown.

The TCR comes from a woman younger than 30 in good health and CMV-seronegative. The gene calls are TRBV18 and TRBJ1-3; D remains ambiguous. The sequenced sample was PBMCs. As DNA, the CDR3 is TGTGCCAGCTCACCTTCCCCGGTCTCTGGAAACACCATATATTTT. Its translation is CASSPSPVSGNTIYF.